One and the same sample provided the 29 T cell receptor beta chains below, sequenced in a study of T cell changes during pregnancy in multiple sclerosis. TCRdb's copy holds only in-frame clones and misses some; the assay was immunoSEQ multiplex PCR. The sample lists more than 70,000 clones; around 90% were seen once. The starting material was peripheral blood, obtained before pregnancy. These receptors all come from a female donor with multiple sclerosis, enrolled in a pregnancy study.

CDR3 sequence reads: CASTTSGSIEQYF. In DNA form, the CDR3 reads TGTGCCAGCACCACTAGCGGGAGTATAGAGCAGTACTTC. The V gene is TRBV5-8, the J gene TRBJ2-7; TRBD2 agrees at 11 bases. The V segment lost 6 bases and the J segment 7 bases; nucleotides outside the gene matches: 6. Per germline, CDR1 SGHTS and CDR2 YDEGEE. The CDR3 sequence is 13 residues long.

The rearrangement uses TRBV4-2 and TRBJ2-7; 9 bases are a match to TRBD2. This CDR3 spans 14 amino acids. Germline V CDR1 and CDR2: LGHNA, YNFKEQ. The V gene end was trimmed by 4 bases and the J gene end by 2 bases; junction bases not matched to a gene: 3. In DNA form, the CDR3 reads TGTGCCAGCAGCCCGGGACTAGCCCCCTACGAGCAGTACTTC. Translated, it gives CASSPGLAPYEQYF.

The V and J genes are TRBV5-1 and TRBJ2-3; 10 bases agree with TRBD2. Germline CDR1 is SGHRS and CDR2 is YFSETQ. The ends lost 0 bases at V and 4 bases at J; junction bases unmatched: 8. The CDR3 is made up of 17 amino acids. DNA of the CDR3: TGCGCCAGCAGCTTGGGGCTAGCGGGGGTCACGGCAGATACGCAGTATTTT. It codes for CASSLGLAGVTADTQYF.

This rearrangement joins TRBV9 to TRBJ2-1; a possible D gene is TRBD2 (5 bases). The CDR3 is 13 amino acids. The germline gives CDR1 SGDLS, CDR2 YYNGEE. V was pared by 7 bases and J by 4 bases, with 12 bases between. The CDR3 nucleotides are TGTGCCAGCGCGGGTGGAACTTACAATGAGCAGTTCTTC. Protein: CASAGGTYNEQFF.

This sequence joins TRBV7-9 and TRBJ1-2; 8 nucleotides match TRBD1. The CDR3 has 16 residues. With 1 base clipped from V and 4 bases from J, the junction kept 8 bases outside the gene matches. The germline V gene has CDR1 SEHNR and CDR2 FQNEAQ (reference sequence). Here the CDR3 reads CASSLGTTGGIYGYTF. The CDR3 coding sequence is TGTGCCAGCAGCTTAGGCACAACAGGGGGAATCTATGGCTACACCTTC.

The chain couples TRBV19 to TRBJ1-1; 9 bases fit TRBD1. The CDR3 covers 15 residues. Per the germline V gene, CDR1 is LNHDA and CDR2 is SQIVND (reference sequence). Trimming took 7 bases from V and 3 from J; bases not matched to a gene: 9. This CDR3 reads CASILWGQGDTEAFF. CDR3 sequence (DNA): TGTGCCAGTATCCTCTGGGGACAGGGAGACACTGAAGCTTTCTTT.

In its sample, this clone was seen once. The gene calls are TRBV4-3 and TRBJ2-7; D perhaps matches TRBD1 (6 bases). Per the germline V gene, CDR1 is LGHNA and CDR2 is YSLEER. V lost 1 base to trimming and J lost 6 bases, with 13 bases between them. The CDR3 has 14 residues. The CDR3 sequence: CASSQGTALSEQYF. The CDR3, as DNA: TGCGCCAGCAGCCAAGGGACAGCTCTTAGCGAGCAGTACTTC.

The rearrangement uses TRBV19 and TRBJ1-5; 8 bases are a match to TRBD1. The germline CDR1 and CDR2 sequences are LNHDA and SQIVND (reference sequence). The J segment lost 6 bases and the V segment lost 7 bases, leaving 11 bases of the junction unmatched. The CDR3 has 15 residues. The CDR3 DNA reads as TGTGCCAGTACCCCGGTTCAGGGGGCCTTTCAGCCCCAGCATTTT. This encodes CASTPVQGAFQPQHF.

V and J are TRBV29-1 and TRBJ2-3; 16 bases line up with TRBD2. In germline, CDR1 is SQVTM, CDR2 ANQGSEA. The junction had 5 bases not matched to a gene; V was cut back by 7 bases and J by 1 base. CDR3 length equals 16 residues. CDR3: CSEGLAGGPCTDTQYF. CDR3 sequence (DNA): TGCAGCGAGGGACTAGCGGGGGGGCCGTGCACAGATACGCAGTATTTT.

J is TRBJ2-5 and V is TRBV4-2, with 8 bases that match TRBD2. The germline gives CDR1 LGHNA, CDR2 YNFKEQ. The V segment lost 5 bases and the J segment 5 bases; nucleotides outside the gene matches: 10. There are 15 residues in the CDR3. The CDR3 spells CASSTRAGEGETQYF. The CDR3 nucleotides read TGTGCCAGCAGCACCCGAGCGGGAGAGGGGGAGACCCAGTACTTC.

This chain connects TRBV19 to TRBJ1-1, with D possibly TRBD1 on 6 matching bases. Germline values: CDR1 LNHDA, CDR2 SQIVND (reference sequence). V gave up 4 bases and J gave up 5 bases, with 11 bases separating them. The CDR3 is 13 residues long. The CDR3 DNA reads TGTGCCAGTAGTACCGTCCAGGGGACTGAAGCTTTCTTT. Translating gives CASSTVQGTEAFF.

The chain is built from TRBV2 and TRBJ2-7, with D possibly matching TRBD1 (5 bases). CDR3 length: 15 residues. Germline CDR1 is SNHLY and CDR2 is FYNNEI. The V gene lost 6 bases and the J gene lost 0 bases, with 15 bases spanning the gap. In DNA, the CDR3 is TGTGCCAGCAGCACCGTAGGGGCAAGCTCCTACGAGCAGTACTTC. Protein: CASSTVGASSYEQYF.

V is TRBV19 and J is TRBJ2-7, with 7 bases fitting TRBD1. J lost 6 bases, V lost 8 bases, and 7 bases had no gene match. The CDR3 covers 12 residues. CDR1 is LNHDA, CDR2 SQIVND, per germline (reference sequence). CDR3 DNA: TGTGCCAGTGCATACTACAGGGGCGAGCAGTACTTC. It is translated as CASAYYRGEQYF.

The CDR3 bases are TGTGCCAGCACTAGACAGGGGTCCTGGGGGGAGCTGTTTTTT. This sequence encodes CASTRQGSWGELFF. This chain joins TRBV2 and TRBJ2-2; 8 bases match TRBD1. The CDR3 extends over 14 amino acids. CDR1 is SNHLY, CDR2 FYNNEI, per germline. J gave up 8 bases and V 7 bases, and 9 bases lay outside the gene matches.

The CDR3 sequence: CASSYLGGTQETQYF. DNA for the CDR3: TGTGCCAGCAGTTATCTCGGGGGTACACAAGAGACCCAGTACTTC. V is TRBV6-5 and J is TRBJ2-5, with TRBD2 as a possible D gene (6 bases). The CDR3 is made up of 15 amino acids. CDR1 is MNHEY, CDR2 SVGAGI, per germline. Between the trimmed V and J ends, which lost 3 bases and 2 bases, there was a span of 13 bases.

The rearrangement uses TRBV11-2 and TRBJ2-1; 12 positions match TRBD2. V shed 3 bases and J 15 bases; nucleotides not matched to a gene: 12. The CDR3 loop spans 15 amino acids. Germline V lookup: CDR1 SGHAT, CDR2 FQNNGV. The chain's CDR3 is CASSFPGTSGSLGFF. The CDR3 nucleotides read TGTGCCAGCAGCTTTCCCGGGACTAGCGGGTCGCTTGGGTTCTTC. Supplemented by reference TRBV11-2 and TRBJ2-1, the full variable domain reads EAGVAQSPRYKIIEKRQSVAFWCNPISGHATLYWYQQILGQGPKLLIQFQNNGVVDDSQLPKDRFSAERLKGVDSTLKIQPAKLEDSAVYLCASSFPGTSGSLGFFGPGTRLTVL.

The V gene is TRBV5-5, the J gene TRBJ2-7; 12 bases match TRBD2. The germline gives CDR1 SGHKS, CDR2 YYEKEE (reference sequence). Unmatched junction bases numbered 2, after V lost 0 bases and J lost 4 bases. The length of the CDR3 is 15 residues. This CDR3 is CASSLEGTSGYEQYF. CDR3 DNA sequence: TGTGCCAGCAGCTTGGAAGGGACTAGCGGGTACGAGCAGTACTTC.

The chain uses TRBV27 and TRBJ2-1; TRBD2 is a possible D gene (7 bases). The CDR3 length is 17 residues. CDR1 MNHEY and CDR2 SMNVEV come from the germline V gene (reference sequence). Trimming stripped 3 bases from V and 0 bases from J, with 15 bases between. The CDR3 DNA reads TGTGCCAGCAGTTTGAGGGGGGGCGGTTCCTCCTACAATGAGCAGTTCTTC. As protein: CASSLRGGGSSYNEQFF.

This rearrangement joins TRBV7-9 to TRBJ2-3, with 8 bases identical to TRBD2. The germline V gene has CDR1 SEHNR and CDR2 FQNEAQ (reference sequence). The CDR3 sequence is 17 residues long. The junction had 12 bases not matched to a gene; V was cut back by 5 bases and J by 2 bases. Here the CDR3 reads CASSPATAGGLTDTQYF. The DNA for the CDR3 is TGTGCCAGCAGCCCTGCGACGGCGGGAGGCCTCACAGATACGCAGTATTTT.

The gene calls are TRBV19 and TRBJ1-2, with D unresolved. The germline V and J ends were trimmed by 1 base and 4 bases, with 16 bases remaining between them. The CDR3 consists of 16 residues. Germline V gene sequence: CDR1 LNHDA, CDR2 SQIVND (reference sequence). The CDR3 DNA reads TGTGCCAGTAGTATAGTTGGGAGTCGAGTTCCCTATGGCTACACCTTC. Its protein product is CASSIVGSRVPYGYTF.

Written as DNA, the CDR3 is TGTGCCAGCAGCTCCGAATACGGAGCGGGGGGCGGCACAGATACGCAGTATTTT. Translated, it gives CASSSEYGAGGGTDTQYF. V gene TRBV11-3 combines with J gene TRBJ2-3; 9 nucleotides match TRBD2. This CDR3 region has 18 residues. Germline V CDR1 and CDR2: SGHNT, YENEEA. V lost 4 bases and J lost 1; bases outside the gene matches: 12.

The V call is TRBV6-1, the J call TRBJ2-7; 12 bases map to TRBD2. Germline assignment: CDR1 MNHNS and CDR2 SASEGT. The CDR3 has 14 amino acids. V trimming: 4 bases; J trimming: 7 bases; junction bases outside the gene matches: 5. In nucleotides, the CDR3 is TGTGCCAGCAGTGGACTAGCGGGAGTGGGAGAGCAGTACTTC. Translation: CASSGLAGVGEQYF.

The rearrangement joins TRBV27 to TRBJ1-5; maybe TRBD1 (5 bases). From germline, CDR1 is MNHEY and CDR2 SMNVEV (reference sequence). The CDR3 is 14 amino acids. V lost 6 bases, J lost 6 bases, and 15 bases lay in between. CDR3: CASSPQQGGQPQHF. As DNA, the CDR3 is TGTGCCAGCAGCCCCCAGCAGGGAGGTCAGCCCCAGCATTTT.

The rearrangement links TRBV19 to TRBJ1-5; a possible D gene is TRBD1 (5 bases). The CDR3 runs 18 residues. The V and J ends lost 5 bases and 4 bases respectively, with 24 bases between them. The V gene's germline CDR1 is LNHDA and CDR2 SQIVND (reference sequence). The CDR3 loop reads CASSGPFGSGEGNQPQHF. The CDR3 bases are TGTGCCAGTAGTGGACCATTCGGCTCCGGGGAGGGGAATCAGCCCCAGCATTTT.

The gene calls are TRBV5-4 and TRBJ2-7, with 11 bases that match TRBD1. The CDR3 contains 17 residues. With V trimmed by 2 bases and J by 3 bases, 10 bases remained unmatched. Germline V gives CDR1 SGHNT, CDR2 YYREEE (reference sequence). The CDR3 DNA is TGTGCCAGCAGCTTCGGACAGGGGGCGCGTTTGGACTACGAGCAGTACTTC. Translating gives CASSFGQGARLDYEQYF.

The V gene is TRBV5-4, the J gene TRBJ2-1; 8 bases are shared with TRBD1. This CDR3 comprises 16 residues. V was clipped by 4 bases and J by 6 bases; unmatched bases: 12. CDR1 and CDR2 from the germline V gene are SGHNT and YYREEE (reference sequence). The CDR3 DNA follows: TGTGCCAGCAGCCTACCGCAGGGGGCGACGCCCAATGAGCAGTTCTTC. Residues: CASSLPQGATPNEQFF.

The rearrangement links TRBV23-1 to TRBJ1-2; 8 nucleotides line up with TRBD1. TRBV23-1 counts as an open reading frame of uncertain function. The V segment lost 3 bases and the J segment 1 base; nucleotides outside the gene matches: 4. This CDR3 comprises 15 residues. The CDR3 nucleotides are TGCGCCAGCAGTCATAAGGACAGGGTTAACTATGGCTACACCTTC. Translated: CASSHKDRVNYGYTF.

This chain links TRBV19 with TRBJ1-1, with TRBD1 as a possible D gene (5 bases). V gave up 7 bases and J gave up 0 bases, with 9 bases separating them. This CDR3 comprises 13 residues. Germline V lookup: CDR1 LNHDA, CDR2 SQIVND (reference sequence). The CDR3 DNA reads as TGTGCCAGTAATCGACAGCTGAACACTGAAGCTTTCTTT. It is translated as CASNRQLNTEAFF.

The rearrangement links TRBV23-1 to TRBJ1-4; D is ambiguous. TRBV23-1 is known as an ORF, though its function is uncertain. The CDR3 consists of 14 residues. Trimming left V 0 bases short and J 5 bases short, with 7 bases between. The CDR3 DNA sequence: TGCGCCAGCAGTCAATCGGGCCAAAATGAAAAACTGTTTTTT. Translated: CASSQSGQNEKLFF.